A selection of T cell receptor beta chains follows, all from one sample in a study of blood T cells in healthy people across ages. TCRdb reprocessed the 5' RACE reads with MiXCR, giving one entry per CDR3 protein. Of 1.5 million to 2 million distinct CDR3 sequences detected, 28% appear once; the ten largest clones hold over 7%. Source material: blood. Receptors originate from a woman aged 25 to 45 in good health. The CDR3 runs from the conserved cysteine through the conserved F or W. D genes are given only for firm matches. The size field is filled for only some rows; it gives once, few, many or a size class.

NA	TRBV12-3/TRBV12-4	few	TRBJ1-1	CASKKDMAEAFF	TGTGCCAGCAAAAAGGACATGGCTGAAGCTTTCTTT
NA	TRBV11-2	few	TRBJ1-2	CASSYGQTNYGYTF	TGTGCCAGCAGCTACGGACAGACTAACTATGGCTACACCTTC
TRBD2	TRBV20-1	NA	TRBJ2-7	CSASRLAGGPGVSYNEQYF	TGCAGTGCCTCGAGACTAGCGGGAGGGCCAGGGGTCTCCTACAATGAGCAGTACTTC
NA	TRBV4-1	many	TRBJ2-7	CASSQDYLAHEQYF	TGCGCCAGCAGCCAAGATTACCTAGCCCACGAGCAGTACTTC
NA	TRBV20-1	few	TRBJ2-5	CSAGEELRETQYF	TGCAGTGCGGGGGAAGAATTAAGAGAGACCCAGTACTTC
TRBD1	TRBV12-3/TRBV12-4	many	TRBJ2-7	CASSFDREYEQYF	TGTGCCAGCAGTTTTGACAGGGAATACGAGCAGTACTTC
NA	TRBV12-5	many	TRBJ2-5	CASGLGRAQETQYF	TGTGCTAGTGGTTTGGGACGGGCCCAAGAGACCCAGTACTTC
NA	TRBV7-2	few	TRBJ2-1	CASTAQPLRVNEQFF	TGTGCCAGCACCGCACAACCGCTGCGGGTGAATGAGCAGTTCTTC
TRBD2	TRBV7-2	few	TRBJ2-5	CASSPGLAGGPKTQYF	TGTGCCAGCAGCCCCGGACTAGCGGGAGGGCCGAAGACCCAGTACTTC
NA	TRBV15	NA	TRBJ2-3	CATSTVTPIARGGDTQYF	TGTGCCACCAGCACGGTCACTCCTATAGCGAGAGGCGGAGATACGCAGTATTTT
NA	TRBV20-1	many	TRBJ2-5	CSARGSSAQETQYF	TGCAGTGCTAGGGGTTCGAGCGCCCAAGAGACCCAGTACTTC
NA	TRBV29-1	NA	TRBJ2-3	CISAGRYTDTQYF	TGCATCTCGGCGGGTAGATACACGGATACGCAGTATTTT
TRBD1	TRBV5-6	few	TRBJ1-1	CASSRRGTVTEAFF	TGTGCCAGCAGCCGCAGGGGGACGGTCACTGAAGCTTTCTTT
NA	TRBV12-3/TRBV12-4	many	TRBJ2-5	CASSFRGLEQETQYF	TGTGCCAGCAGTTTTAGAGGGCTAGAACAAGAGACCCAGTACTTC
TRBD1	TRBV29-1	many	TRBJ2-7	CSVNFGTGQSSYEQYF	TGCAGCGTTAATTTTGGGACAGGGCAAAGTTCCTACGAGCAGTACTTC
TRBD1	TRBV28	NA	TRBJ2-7	CASSLRTGQQYF	TGTGCCAGCAGTTTGAGGACAGGCCAGCAGTACTTC
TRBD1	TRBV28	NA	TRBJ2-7	CTSSFPTGGEQYF	TGTACCAGCAGTTTCCCGACAGGGGGAGAGCAGTACTTC
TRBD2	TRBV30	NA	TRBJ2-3	CAWSMRTSGGGVGYF	TGTGCCTGGAGTATGCGGACTAGCGGGGGTGGTGTGGGGTATTTT
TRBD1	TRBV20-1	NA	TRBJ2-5	CSASWTGDETQYF	TGCAGTGCTTCGTGGACAGGGGACGAGACCCAGTACTTC
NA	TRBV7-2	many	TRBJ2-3	CASSLQGTTDTQYF	TGTGCCAGCAGCTTACAGGGGACGACAGATACGCAGTATTTT
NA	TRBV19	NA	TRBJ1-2	CASHEIGTNYGYTF	TGTGCCAGCCATGAGATCGGGACTAACTATGGCTACACCTTC
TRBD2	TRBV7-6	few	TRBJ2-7	CASSPLAGGAYNEQYF	TGTGCCAGCAGCCCCCTAGCGGGAGGGGCCTACAATGAGCAGTACTTC
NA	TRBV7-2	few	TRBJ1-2	CASSFKGRPLGYTF	TGTGCCAGCAGCTTTAAGGGGCGCCCTTTAGGCTACACCTTC
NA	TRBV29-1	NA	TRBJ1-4	CSVGGANEKLFF	TGCAGCGTTGGGGGGGCAAATGAAAAACTGTTTTTT
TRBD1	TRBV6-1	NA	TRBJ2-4	CASSEGITGDEQYF	TGTGCCAGCAGTGAAGGCATCACAGGGGATGAGCAGTACTTC
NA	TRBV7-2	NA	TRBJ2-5	CASSYNRDNEQYF	TGTGCCAGCAGCTACAACAGGGACAATGAGCAGTACTTC
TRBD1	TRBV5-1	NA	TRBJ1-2	CASSRRDRGYGYTF	TGCGCCAGCAGCCGCCGGGACAGGGGATATGGCTACACCTTC